This T cell receptor (beta chain) was identified in a study of human T cells and chemical hapten exposure. About the research overall: Across its roughly 22 weeks, the study gave patients weekly diphenylcyclopropenone doses to the scalp.

Per the original methods: Sampled TCR counts reached a median of around 94,000 per sample, with values ranging from 23,224 to 690,600. TCRdb itself ran the RACE reads through MiXCR, one entry per CDR3 protein. It is TCRdb's table, rather than the study itself, that gives the V and J calls and clone size. The sample gives around 200,000 distinct CDR3 sequences, 20% to 25% of which show up once; around 2.5% is in the top ten. Indicated time point: patch test 3, about 24 weeks after DPC sensitization. Treatment reported: therapeutic diphenylcyclopropenone sensitization with weekly scalp DPC. CDR3 size: 16 residues. CDR1 and CDR2 from the germline V gene are DFQATT and SNEGSKA (reference sequence). Trimming stripped 1 base from V and 1 base from J, with 16 bases between. This clonotype has more than one count but fewer than ten.

The sequence derives from a woman aged 40 to 49 with alopecia areata. Some clones in this sample may be carry-over from other donors' samples. This chain uses TRBV20-1 with TRBJ1-1; D remains unclear. The material sequenced was whole blood, taken in connection with sensitization to the hapten diphenylcyclopropenone (DPC). CDR3 sequence (DNA): TGCAGTGCTAGAGTTCGTGGGCTGCCACAGAACACTGAAGCTTTCTTT. As protein: CSARVRGLPQNTEAFF.